One sample yielded the 26 T cell receptor beta chains listed below, sequenced in a study of blood T cell repertoires in COVID-19. Assay: immunoSEQ multiplex PCR; the TCRdb copy retains only in-frame clones and omits some. The table has more than 400,000 clones, roughly 88% seen once. Source material: peripheral blood. Receptors were obtained from a human donor in a cohort sampled during active COVID-19.

The CDR3 sequence is CASSYDGTGTYEQYF. In DNA form, the CDR3 reads TGTGCCAGCAGTTACGACGGGACAGGGACTTACGAGCAGTACTTC. V and J are TRBV6-5 and TRBJ2-7; TRBD1 agrees at 9 bases. This CDR3 contains 15 residues. Trimming at V came to 2 bases and at J to 4 bases, leaving 6 bases not matched to a gene. Germline CDR1 MNHEY, CDR2 SVGAGI.

This clone appeared a few times. The rearrangement joins TRBV10-1 to TRBJ1-1; TRBD1 agrees at 9 bases. CDR1 is WNHNN, CDR2 SYGVQD, per germline (reference sequence). V lost 0 bases and J lost 5; bases outside the gene matches: 4. The length of the CDR3 is 15 residues. The CDR3 sequence is CASSESGTGMTEAFF. The CDR3 DNA follows: TGCGCCAGCAGTGAGTCGGGGACAGGGATGACTGAAGCTTTCTTT.

V gene TRBV6-5 combines with J gene TRBJ1-4; 7 bases are shared with TRBD1. Germline CDR1 is MNHEY and CDR2 is SVGAGI. The CDR3 sequence is 14 residues long. Trimming cost V 4 bases and J 3 bases; bases outside gene matches: 2. The CDR3 protein is CASSSGQANEKLFF. CDR3 DNA sequence: TGTGCCAGCAGTTCCGGACAGGCTAATGAAAAACTGTTTTTT.

The chain links TRBV28 to TRBJ2-3; 7 nucleotides line up with TRBD2. Germline values: CDR1 MDHEN, CDR2 SYDVKM. J was trimmed by 0 bases and V by 10 bases; bases with no gene match: 16. The CDR3 has 17 amino acids. The CDR3 DNA reads TGTGCCATCACCCCCCCGAAGCGGGGAACTAGCACAGATACGCAGTATTTT. Its protein product is CAITPPKRGTSTDTQYF.

The rearrangement joins TRBV4-3 to TRBJ2-1; 7 nucleotides agree with TRBD2. Germline V gene lookup returns CDR1 LGHNA and CDR2 YSLEER. CDR3 length: 15 residues. Trimming removed 4 bases from V and 3 bases from J; junction bases left unmatched: 6. The CDR3 here is CASSLQRDIYNEQFF. CDR3 DNA: TGCGCCAGCAGCCTCCAGCGGGATATCTACAATGAGCAGTTCTTC.

J is TRBJ2-5 and V is TRBV11-1; possibly TRBD1 for D (6 bases). CDR3 length: 12 residues. Germline V CDR1 and CDR2: SGHAT, FQDESV (reference sequence). Trimming took off 6 bases at V and 4 bases at J, with 9 bases between the two ends. The DNA of the CDR3 is TGTGCCAGCAGTCCACAGGGAGAGACCCAGTACTTC. Residues: CASSPQGETQYF. The variable domain in full, completed from reference TRBV11-1 and TRBJ2-5, reads EAEVAQSPRYKITEKSQAVAFWCDPISGHATLYWYRQILGQGPELLVQFQDESVVDDSQLPKDRFSAERLKGVDSTLKIQPAELGDSAMYLCASSPQGETQYFGPGTRLLVL.

Points on this clone: A read error may produce the germline difference seen at one junction end. Written as DNA, the CDR3 is TGTGCTAGCAGCTTTAAGGCGCTAAGGGTGAGGGACACTGAAGCTTTCTTT. Protein: CASSFKALRVRDTEAFF. This chain joins TRBV7-7 and TRBJ1-1; D uncertain. Germline CDR1 reads SSHAT; CDR2 reads FNYEAQ (reference sequence). The CDR3 consists of 17 residues.

The chain couples TRBV28 to TRBJ1-1; D might be TRBD1 (5 bases). This CDR3 is 15 amino acids long. The germline V gene encodes CDR1 MDHEN and CDR2 SYDVKM. V was cut by 6 bases and J by 1 base, with 15 bases left in between. For the CDR3, the DNA is TGTGCCAGCAGGAGTGGGGGGTCAGGGAACACTGAAGCTTTCTTT. Residues: CASRSGGSGNTEAFF.

This clone was picked up a small number of times. This chain links TRBV7-2 with TRBJ1-3; the match to TRBD1 covers 8 bases. CDR3 size: 14 residues. Looked up from germline, CDR1 is SGHTA and CDR2 is FQGNSA. V dropped 3 bases and J dropped 4; count of bases not matched to a gene: 2. Written as DNA, the CDR3 is TGTGCCAGCAGCTTGGACAGGGCCGGAAACACCATATATTTT. It encodes CASSLDRAGNTIYF.

About this clone: The same CDR3 is also encoded by other DNA sequences in this sample. The chain employs TRBV19 and TRBJ1-2; 12 bases are shared with TRBD1. The CDR3 is 15 amino acids. Losses at the gene ends were 6 bases for V and 4 bases for J; bases not matched to a gene: 6. Germline CDR1 is LNHDA and CDR2 is SQIVND (reference sequence). The CDR3 region is CASSPGTGGGYGYTF. The CDR3 DNA follows: TGTGCCAGTAGCCCCGGGACAGGGGGCGGCTATGGCTACACCTTC.

The gene calls are TRBV5-1 and TRBJ2-5; TRBD2 matches 10 bases. V trimming: 3 bases; J trimming: 4 bases; junction bases outside the gene matches: 6. The CDR3 has 15 residues. Germline CDR1 reads SGHRS; CDR2 reads YFSETQ. This chain's CDR3 is CASSYLAGVRETQYF. Written as DNA, the CDR3 is TGCGCCAGCAGCTACCTAGCGGGAGTGAGAGAGACCCAGTACTTC.

The chain joins TRBV30 to TRBJ1-5; 8 bases map to TRBD1. Germline lookup yields CDR1 GTSNPN and CDR2 SVGIG (reference sequence). After removal of 0 bases from V and 5 bases from J, the junction contained 3 bases not matched to a gene. The length of the CDR3 is 14 residues. CDR3 protein: CAWSVRQGYQPQHF. DNA for the CDR3: TGTGCCTGGAGTGTCCGACAGGGGTATCAGCCCCAGCATTTT.

The rearrangement uses TRBV19 and TRBJ2-3; weak D call: TRBD2 (6 bases). The CDR3 is made up of 14 amino acids. The germline CDR1 and CDR2 sequences are LNHDA and SQIVND (reference sequence). V dropped 10 bases and J dropped 1 base, with 15 bases sitting between them. DNA of the CDR3: TGTGCCACACAGGACTACGCCGGCACAGATACGCAGTATTTT. Its translation: CATQDYAGTDTQYF.

On this clone itself: A read error may produce the germline difference seen at one junction end. The V call is TRBV3-1 (or the pseudogene TRBV3-2), the J call TRBJ2-7; 8 bases map to TRBD2. The CDR3 sequence is 12 residues long. The germline V gene encodes CDR1 LGHDT and CDR2 YNNKEL (reference sequence). CDR3: CASSHEAGGNFF. As DNA, the CDR3 is TGTGCCAGCAGCCACGAGGCGGGAGGCAATTTCTTC.

In DNA form, the CDR3 reads TGTGCCAGCAGCCACCCGGGACAAATAAGCGAGCAGTACTTC. Translating it yields CASSHPGQISEQYF. The rearrangement links TRBV7-2 to TRBJ2-7; tentatively, D is TRBD1 (6 bases). Germline V gene lookup returns CDR1 SGHTA and CDR2 FQGNSA. Trimming removed 5 bases at V and 6 bases at J, with 17 bases between. The CDR3 spans 14 residues.

This chain connects TRBV12-3 or TRBV12-4 to TRBJ1-1; D unresolved. Trimming removed 6 bases from V and 6 bases from J, with 5 bases in between. The CDR3 length is 10 residues. This chain's CDR3 is CASSYPEAFF. As DNA, the CDR3 is TGTGCCAGCAGCTACCCTGAAGCTTTCTTT.

This clone has at least ten counts. The chain uses TRBV15 and TRBJ2-1; no clear D. This CDR3 comprises 15 residues. Germline V gene lookup returns CDR1 LNHNV and CDR2 YYDKDF (reference sequence). Between the trimmed V and J ends, which lost 0 bases and 7 bases, there was a span of 13 bases. The CDR3 sequence: CATSRDRHPGNEQFF. Here the CDR3 DNA reads TGTGCCACCAGCAGAGATCGCCATCCGGGTAATGAGCAGTTCTTC.

The chain employs TRBV25-1 and TRBJ2-3; no reliable D call. Trimming cost V 4 bases and J 0 bases, with 5 bases left between them. Looked up from germline, CDR1 is MGHDK and CDR2 is SYGVNS. The CDR3 is made up of 13 amino acids. This chain's CDR3 is CASSGGSTDTQYF. The CDR3 nucleotides read TGTGCCAGCAGTGGAGGAAGCACAGATACGCAGTATTTT.

The rearrangement joins TRBV18 to TRBJ1-5; a weak D match, TRBD1 (5 bases). V lost 6 bases and J lost 6, with 21 bases in between. The CDR3 has 16 amino acids. Per germline, CDR1 KGHSH and CDR2 LQKENI. CDR3 sequence reads: CASSFSAREGSQPQHF. For the CDR3, the DNA is TGTGCCAGCTCGTTTTCCGCCAGGGAAGGAAGTCAGCCCCAGCATTTT.

This rearrangement joins TRBV5-4 to TRBJ1-1, with D uncertain. The CDR3 has 14 residues. Deletions cut 0 bases from V and 3 bases from J, with 9 bases between. Germline V gene data show CDR1 as SGHNT and CDR2 as YYREEE (reference sequence). CDR3 in amino acids: CASSLDFRYTEAFF. As DNA, the CDR3 is TGTGCCAGCAGCTTGGATTTCAGGTACACTGAAGCTTTCTTT.

The chain carries TRBV7-9 and TRBJ2-3; 13 bases map to TRBD2. The CDR3 runs to 15 residues. Unmatched junction bases numbered 5, after V lost 5 bases and J lost 6 bases. Germline V CDR1 and CDR2: SEHNR, FQNEAQ (reference sequence). CDR3 amino acids: CASSVLAGGPDTQYF. The DNA for the CDR3 is TGTGCCAGCAGCGTACTAGCGGGAGGGCCTGATACGCAGTATTTT.

The chain is built from TRBV4-3 and TRBJ2-3, with 12 bases fitting TRBD2. V was pared by 5 bases and J by 1 base, with 7 bases of the junction left unmatched. The CDR3 has 17 residues. Germline values: CDR1 LGHNA, CDR2 YSLEER. This chain's CDR3 is CASSLWGTSGRTDTQYF. CDR3 DNA: TGCGCCAGCAGCTTATGGGGGACTAGCGGGCGCACAGATACGCAGTATTTT.

The chain combines TRBV7-9 with TRBJ1-1; TRBD1 might be the D (6 bases). V lost 5 bases and J lost 11, with 24 bases in between. CDR3 length equals 15 residues. CDR1 SEHNR and CDR2 FQNEAQ come from the germline V gene (reference sequence). CDR3 nucleotides: TGTGCCAGCAGCCTAAGCCTGGGCGGTACGAGGGGGGCTTTCTTT. Translation gives CASSLSLGGTRGAFF.

V usage is TRBV18 and J usage is TRBJ2-3; 9 bases match TRBD1. Trimming removed 6 bases from V and 3 bases from J; junction bases left unmatched: 7. The CDR3 is 15 residues long. Germline V gene sequence: CDR1 KGHSH, CDR2 LQKENI. CDR3 nucleotide sequence: TGTGCCAGCTCGCAGGGACAGGGTGAGACAGATACGCAGTATTTT. Translated: CASSQGQGETDTQYF.

The chain employs TRBV12-2 and TRBJ2-1; TRBD1, as called in the table, went unchecked against the DNA. TRBV12-2 is a documented pseudogene. This CDR3 has 15 residues. The CDR3 sequence is CASRLAPRQGGEQFF. The CDR3 DNA is TGTGCAAGTCGCTTAGCCCCCCGACAGGGAGGCGAGCAGTTCTTC.

The chain links TRBV9 to TRBJ2-2, with D perhaps matching TRBD2 (5 bases). The CDR3 has 14 amino acids. Germline values: CDR1 SGDLS, CDR2 YYNGEE. Trimming pared 1 base from V and 5 bases from J, leaving 9 bases between. The CDR3 region has the DNA TGTGCCAGCAGCGTATTGTGGGAGACCGGGGAGCTGTTTTTT. Amino acids: CASSVLWETGELFF.